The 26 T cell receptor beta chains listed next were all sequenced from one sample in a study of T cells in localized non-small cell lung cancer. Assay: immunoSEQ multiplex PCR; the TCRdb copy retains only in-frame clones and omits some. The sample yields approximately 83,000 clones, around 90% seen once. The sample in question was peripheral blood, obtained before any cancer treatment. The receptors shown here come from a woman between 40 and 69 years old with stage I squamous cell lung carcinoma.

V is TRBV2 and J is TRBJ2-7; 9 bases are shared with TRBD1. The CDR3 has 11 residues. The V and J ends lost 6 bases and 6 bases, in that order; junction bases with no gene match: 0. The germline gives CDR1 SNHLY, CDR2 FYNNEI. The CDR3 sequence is CASRGQGEQYF. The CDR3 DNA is TGTGCCAGCAGGGGACAGGGCGAGCAGTACTTC.

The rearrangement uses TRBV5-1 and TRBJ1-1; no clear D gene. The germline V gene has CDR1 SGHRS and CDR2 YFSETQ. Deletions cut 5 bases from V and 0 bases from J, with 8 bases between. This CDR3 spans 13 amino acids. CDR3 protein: CASSRELNTEAFF. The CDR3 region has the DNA TGCGCCAGCAGTCGGGAATTGAACACTGAAGCTTTCTTT.

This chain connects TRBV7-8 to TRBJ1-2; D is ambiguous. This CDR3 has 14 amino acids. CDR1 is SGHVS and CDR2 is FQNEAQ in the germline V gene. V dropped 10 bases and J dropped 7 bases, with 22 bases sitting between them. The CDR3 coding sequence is TGTGCCACCCAGCTGTTGGTCGGGAGTGGTGGCTACACCTTC. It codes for CATQLLVGSGGYTF.

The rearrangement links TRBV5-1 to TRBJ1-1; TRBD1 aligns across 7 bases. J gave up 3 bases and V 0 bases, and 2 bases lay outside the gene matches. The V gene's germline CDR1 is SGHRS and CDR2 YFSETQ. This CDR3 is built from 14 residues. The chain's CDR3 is CASSLAGGDTEAFF. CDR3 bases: TGCGCCAGCAGCTTGGCAGGGGGGGACACTGAAGCTTTCTTT.

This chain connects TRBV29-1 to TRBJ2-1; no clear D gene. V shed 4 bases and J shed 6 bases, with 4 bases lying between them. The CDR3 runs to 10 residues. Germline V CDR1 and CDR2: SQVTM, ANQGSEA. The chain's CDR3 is CSVVTNEQFF. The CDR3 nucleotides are TGCAGCGTTGTAACCAATGAGCAGTTCTTC.

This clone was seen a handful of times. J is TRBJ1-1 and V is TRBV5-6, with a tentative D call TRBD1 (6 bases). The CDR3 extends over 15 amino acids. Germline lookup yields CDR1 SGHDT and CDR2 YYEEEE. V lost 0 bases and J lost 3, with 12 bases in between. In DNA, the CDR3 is TGTGCCAGCAGCTTGGAGACAGGATTCGACACTGAAGCTTTCTTT. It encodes CASSLETGFDTEAFF.

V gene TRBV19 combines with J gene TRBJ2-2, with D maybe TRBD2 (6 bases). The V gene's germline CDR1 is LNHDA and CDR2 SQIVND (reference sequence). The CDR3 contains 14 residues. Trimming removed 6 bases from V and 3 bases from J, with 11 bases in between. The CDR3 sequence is CASRRGLDTGELFF. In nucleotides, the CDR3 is TGTGCCAGTAGACGGGGGTTAGACACCGGGGAGCTGTTTTTT. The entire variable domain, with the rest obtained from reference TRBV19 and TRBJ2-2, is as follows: DGGITQSPKYLFRKEGQNVTLSCEQNLNHDAMYWYRQDPGQGLRLIYYSQIVNDFQKGDIAEGYSVSREKKESFPLTVTSAQKNPTAFYLCASRRGLDTGELFFGEGSRLTVL.

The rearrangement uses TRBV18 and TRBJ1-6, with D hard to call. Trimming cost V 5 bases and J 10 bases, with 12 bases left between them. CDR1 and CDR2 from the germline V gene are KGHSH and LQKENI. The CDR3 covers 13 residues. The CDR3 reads CASSADILSPLHF. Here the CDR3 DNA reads TGTGCCAGCTCAGCCGACATCTTATCACCCCTCCACTTT.

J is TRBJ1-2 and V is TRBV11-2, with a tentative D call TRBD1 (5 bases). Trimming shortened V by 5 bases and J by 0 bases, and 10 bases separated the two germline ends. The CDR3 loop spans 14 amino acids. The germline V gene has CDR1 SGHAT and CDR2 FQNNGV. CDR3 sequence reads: CASSRQSANYGYTF. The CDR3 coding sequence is TGTGCCAGCAGCCGACAGTCAGCTAACTATGGCTACACCTTC.

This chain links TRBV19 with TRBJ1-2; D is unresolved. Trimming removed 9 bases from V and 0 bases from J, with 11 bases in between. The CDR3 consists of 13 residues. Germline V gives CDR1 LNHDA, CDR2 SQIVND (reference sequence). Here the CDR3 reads CASSTPANYGYTF. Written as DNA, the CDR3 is TGTGCCAGCTCCACACCAGCTAACTATGGCTACACCTTC.

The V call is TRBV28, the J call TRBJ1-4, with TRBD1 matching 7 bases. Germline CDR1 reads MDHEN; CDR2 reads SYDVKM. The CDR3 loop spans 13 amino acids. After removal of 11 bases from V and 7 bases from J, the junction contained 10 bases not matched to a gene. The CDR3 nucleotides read TGTGCCTCTGTAGGGGGCGCTGGTGAAAAACTGTTTTTT. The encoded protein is CASVGGAGEKLFF.

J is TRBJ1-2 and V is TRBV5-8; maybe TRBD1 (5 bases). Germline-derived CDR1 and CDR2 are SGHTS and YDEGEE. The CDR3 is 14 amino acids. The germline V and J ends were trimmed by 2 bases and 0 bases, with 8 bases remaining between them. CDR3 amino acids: CASSFGAPNYGYTF. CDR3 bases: TGTGCCAGCAGCTTCGGGGCCCCTAACTATGGCTACACCTTC.

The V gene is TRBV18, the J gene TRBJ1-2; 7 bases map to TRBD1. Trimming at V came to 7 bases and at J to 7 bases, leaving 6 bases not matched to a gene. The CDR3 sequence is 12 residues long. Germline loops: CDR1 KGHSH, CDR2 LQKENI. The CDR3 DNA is TGTGCCAGCTTTACGACAGGGCCTGGCTACACCTTC. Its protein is CASFTTGPGYTF.

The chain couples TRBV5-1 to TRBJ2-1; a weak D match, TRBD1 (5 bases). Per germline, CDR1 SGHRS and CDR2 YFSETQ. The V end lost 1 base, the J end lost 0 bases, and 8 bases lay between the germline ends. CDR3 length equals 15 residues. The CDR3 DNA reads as TGCGCCAGCAGCTTGACAGGAAGCTCCTACAATGAGCAGTTCTTC. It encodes CASSLTGSSYNEQFF. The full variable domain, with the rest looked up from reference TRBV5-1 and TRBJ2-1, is KAGVTQTPRYLIKTRGQQVTLSCSPISGHRSVSWYQQTPGQGLQFLFEYFSETQRNKGNFPGRFSGRQFSNSRSEMNVSTLELGDSALYLCASSLTGSSYNEQFFGPGTRLTVL.

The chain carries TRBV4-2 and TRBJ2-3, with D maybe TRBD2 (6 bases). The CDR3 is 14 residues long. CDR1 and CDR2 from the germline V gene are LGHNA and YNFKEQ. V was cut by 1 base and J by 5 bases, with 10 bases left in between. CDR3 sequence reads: CASSQGAGRDTQYF. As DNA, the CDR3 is TGTGCCAGCAGCCAAGGGGCGGGGAGAGATACGCAGTATTTT.

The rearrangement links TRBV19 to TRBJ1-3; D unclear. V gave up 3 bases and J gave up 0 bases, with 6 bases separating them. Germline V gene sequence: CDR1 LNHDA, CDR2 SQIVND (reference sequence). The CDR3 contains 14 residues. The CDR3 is CASSMAASGNTIYF. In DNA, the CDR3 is TGTGCCAGTAGTATGGCGGCCTCTGGAAACACCATATATTTT.

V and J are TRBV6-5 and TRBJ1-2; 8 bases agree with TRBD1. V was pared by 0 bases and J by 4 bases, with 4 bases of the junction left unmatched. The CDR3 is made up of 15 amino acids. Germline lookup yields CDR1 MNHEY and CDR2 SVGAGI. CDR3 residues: CASSYSRQGTYGYTF. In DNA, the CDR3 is TGTGCCAGCAGTTACTCGCGACAGGGGACCTATGGCTACACCTTC.

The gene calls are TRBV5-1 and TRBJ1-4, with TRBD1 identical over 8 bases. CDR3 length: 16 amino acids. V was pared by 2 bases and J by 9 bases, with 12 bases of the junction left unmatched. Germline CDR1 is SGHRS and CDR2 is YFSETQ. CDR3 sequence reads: CASSFQRTGPPQKLFF. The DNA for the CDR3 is TGCGCCAGCAGCTTCCAGCGGACAGGGCCCCCTCAAAAACTGTTTTTT.

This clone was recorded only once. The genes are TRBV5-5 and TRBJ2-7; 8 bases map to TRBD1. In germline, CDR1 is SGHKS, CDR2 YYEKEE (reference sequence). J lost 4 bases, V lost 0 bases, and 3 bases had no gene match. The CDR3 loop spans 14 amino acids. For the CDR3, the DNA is TGTGCCAGCAGCTTGGGACAGGGGAATTACGAGCAGTACTTC. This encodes CASSLGQGNYEQYF.

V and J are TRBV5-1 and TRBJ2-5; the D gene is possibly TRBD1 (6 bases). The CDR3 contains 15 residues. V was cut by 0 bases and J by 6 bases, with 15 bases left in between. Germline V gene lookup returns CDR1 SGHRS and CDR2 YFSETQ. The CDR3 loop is CASSLEGRTVKTQYF. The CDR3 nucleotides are TGCGCCAGCAGCTTGGAGGGAAGGACAGTGAAGACCCAGTACTTC.

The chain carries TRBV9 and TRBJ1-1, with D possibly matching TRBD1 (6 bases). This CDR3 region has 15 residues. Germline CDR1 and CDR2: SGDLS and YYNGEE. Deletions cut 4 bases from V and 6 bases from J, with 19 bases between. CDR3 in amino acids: CASSPQQGGVAEAFF. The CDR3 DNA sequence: TGTGCCAGCAGCCCCCAACAGGGTGGGGTGGCTGAAGCTTTCTTT.

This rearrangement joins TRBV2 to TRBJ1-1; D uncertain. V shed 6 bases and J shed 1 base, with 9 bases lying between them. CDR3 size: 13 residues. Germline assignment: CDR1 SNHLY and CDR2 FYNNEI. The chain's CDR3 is CASSAGENTEAFF. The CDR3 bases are TGTGCCAGCAGCGCAGGAGAGAACACTGAAGCTTTCTTT.

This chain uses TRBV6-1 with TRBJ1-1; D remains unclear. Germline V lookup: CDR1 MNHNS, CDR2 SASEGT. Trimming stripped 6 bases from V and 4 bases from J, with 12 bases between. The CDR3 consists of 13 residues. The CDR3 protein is CASRQDALTEAFF. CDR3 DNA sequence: TGTGCCAGCAGGCAGGATGCTCTCACTGAAGCTTTCTTT.

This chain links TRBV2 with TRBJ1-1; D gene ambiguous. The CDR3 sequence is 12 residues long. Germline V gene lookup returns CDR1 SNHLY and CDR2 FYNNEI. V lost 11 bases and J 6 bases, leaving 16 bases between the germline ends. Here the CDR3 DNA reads TGTGCCTTCCGTACCCTATCCGCTGAAGCTTTCTTT. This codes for CAFRTLSAEAFF.

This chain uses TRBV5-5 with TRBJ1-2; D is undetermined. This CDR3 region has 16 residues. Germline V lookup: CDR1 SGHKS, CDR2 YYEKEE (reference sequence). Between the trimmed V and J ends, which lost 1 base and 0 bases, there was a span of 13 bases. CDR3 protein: CASSLSQVTTNYGYTF. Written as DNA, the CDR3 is TGTGCCAGCAGCTTGTCTCAGGTTACCACTAACTATGGCTACACCTTC.

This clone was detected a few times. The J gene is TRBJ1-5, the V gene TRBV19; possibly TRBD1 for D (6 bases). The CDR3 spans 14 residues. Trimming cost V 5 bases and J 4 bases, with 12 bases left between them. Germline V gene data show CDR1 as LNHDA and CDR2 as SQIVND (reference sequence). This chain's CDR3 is CASSLQQGNQPQHF. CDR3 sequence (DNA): TGTGCCAGTAGTCTCCAACAGGGTAATCAGCCCCAGCATTTT.